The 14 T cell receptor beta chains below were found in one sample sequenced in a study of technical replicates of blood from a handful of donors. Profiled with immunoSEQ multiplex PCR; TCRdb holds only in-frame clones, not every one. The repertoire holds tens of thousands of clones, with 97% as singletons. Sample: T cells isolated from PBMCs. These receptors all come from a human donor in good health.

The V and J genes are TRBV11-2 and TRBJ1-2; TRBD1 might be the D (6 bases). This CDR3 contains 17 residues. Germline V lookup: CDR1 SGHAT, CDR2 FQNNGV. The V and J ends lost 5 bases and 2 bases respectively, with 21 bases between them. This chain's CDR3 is CASSPQTGWAENYGYTF. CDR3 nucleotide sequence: TGTGCCAGCAGCCCCCAGACAGGCTGGGCGGAAAACTATGGCTACACCTTC.

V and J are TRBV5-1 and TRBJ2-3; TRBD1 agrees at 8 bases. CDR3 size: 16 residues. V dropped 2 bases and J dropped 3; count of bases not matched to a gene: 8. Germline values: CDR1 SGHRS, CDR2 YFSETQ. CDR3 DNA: TGCGCCAGCAGCTTCCCCTGGGGACAGGTAACAGATACGCAGTATTTT. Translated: CASSFPWGQVTDTQYF.

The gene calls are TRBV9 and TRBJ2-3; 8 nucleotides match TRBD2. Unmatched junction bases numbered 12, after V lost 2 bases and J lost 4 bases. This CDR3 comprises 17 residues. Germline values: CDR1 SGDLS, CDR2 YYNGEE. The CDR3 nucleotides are TGTGCCAGCAGCGTCAGGCCCTGGGCGGGGGGTTCAGATACGCAGTATTTT. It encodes CASSVRPWAGGSDTQYF.

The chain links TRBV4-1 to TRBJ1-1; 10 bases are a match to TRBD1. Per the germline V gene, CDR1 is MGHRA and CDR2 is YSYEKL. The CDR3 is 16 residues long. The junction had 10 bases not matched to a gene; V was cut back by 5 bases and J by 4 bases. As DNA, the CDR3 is TGCGCCAGCAGCAGACAGGGGGCCGGAATGCGCACTGAAGCTTTCTTT. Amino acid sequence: CASSRQGAGMRTEAFF.

The CDR3 loop is CASSLEEGFTEAFF. The CDR3 DNA reads TGCGCCAGCAGCTTGGAGGAGGGGTTCACTGAAGCTTTCTTT. The chain uses TRBV5-1 and TRBJ1-1; D is perhaps TRBD1 (5 bases). Trimming removed 0 bases at V and 4 bases at J, with 10 bases between. Germline-derived CDR1 and CDR2 are SGHRS and YFSETQ. The CDR3 extends over 14 amino acids.

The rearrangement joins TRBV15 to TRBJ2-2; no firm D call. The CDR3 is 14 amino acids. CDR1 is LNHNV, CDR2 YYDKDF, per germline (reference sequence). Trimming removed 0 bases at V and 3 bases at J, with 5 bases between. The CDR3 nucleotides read TGTGCCACCAGCAGAGACAGTTACACCGGGGAGCTGTTTTTT. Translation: CATSRDSYTGELFF.

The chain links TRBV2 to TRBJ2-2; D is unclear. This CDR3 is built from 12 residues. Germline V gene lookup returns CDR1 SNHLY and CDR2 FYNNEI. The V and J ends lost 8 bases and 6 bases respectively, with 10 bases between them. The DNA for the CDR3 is TGTGCCAGCGCCAACATGGCCGGGGAGCTGTTTTTT. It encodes CASANMAGELFF.

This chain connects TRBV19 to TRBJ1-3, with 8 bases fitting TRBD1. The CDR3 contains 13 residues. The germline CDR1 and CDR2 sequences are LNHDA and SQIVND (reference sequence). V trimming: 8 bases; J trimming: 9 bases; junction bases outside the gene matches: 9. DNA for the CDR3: TGTGCCAGTTCAGACAGGGGCGGATTCACCATATATTTT. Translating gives CASSDRGGFTIYF.

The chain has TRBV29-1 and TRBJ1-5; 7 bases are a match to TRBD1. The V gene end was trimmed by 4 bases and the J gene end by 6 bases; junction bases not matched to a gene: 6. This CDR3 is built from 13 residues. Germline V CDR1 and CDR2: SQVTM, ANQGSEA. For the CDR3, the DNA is TGCAGCGTTGGACAGGGCGAGGGTCAGCCCCAGCATTTT. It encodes CSVGQGEGQPQHF.

CDR3: CASSEDRVDEKLFF. CDR3 sequence (DNA): TGTGCCAGCAGTGAAGACAGGGTGGATGAAAAACTGTTTTTT. This chain uses TRBV6-1 with TRBJ1-4; D possibly corresponds to TRBD1 (6 bases). This CDR3 contains 14 residues. Germline V gives CDR1 MNHNS, CDR2 SASEGT. Trimming took off 1 base at V and 6 bases at J, with 9 bases between the two ends.

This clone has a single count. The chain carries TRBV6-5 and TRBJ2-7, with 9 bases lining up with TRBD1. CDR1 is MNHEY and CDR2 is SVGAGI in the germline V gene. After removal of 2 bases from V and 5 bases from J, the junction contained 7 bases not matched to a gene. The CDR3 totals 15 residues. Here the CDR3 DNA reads TGTGCCAGCAGTTACGGGACAGGGTTTACGAACGAGCAGTACTTC. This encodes CASSYGTGFTNEQYF.

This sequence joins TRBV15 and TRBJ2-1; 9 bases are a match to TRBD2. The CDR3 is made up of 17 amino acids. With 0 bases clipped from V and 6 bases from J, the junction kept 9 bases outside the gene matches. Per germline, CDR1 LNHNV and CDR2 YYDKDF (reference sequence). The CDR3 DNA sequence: TGTGCCACCAGCAGAGATCCAGGGGCGGGAGGGAGCAATGAGCAGTTCTTC. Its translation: CATSRDPGAGGSNEQFF. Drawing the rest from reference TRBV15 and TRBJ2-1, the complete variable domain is DAMVIQNPRYQVTQFGKPVTLSCSQTLNHNVMYWYQQKSSQAPKLLFHYYDKDFNNEADTPDNFQSRRPNTSFCFLDIRSPGLGDTAMYLCATSRDPGAGGSNEQFFGPGTRLTVL.

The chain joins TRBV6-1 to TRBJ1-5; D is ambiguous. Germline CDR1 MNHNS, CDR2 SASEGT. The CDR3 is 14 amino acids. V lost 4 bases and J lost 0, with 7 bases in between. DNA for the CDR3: TGTGCCAGCAGTGCCCCAATTAGCAATCAGCCCCAGCATTTT. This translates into CASSAPISNQPQHF.

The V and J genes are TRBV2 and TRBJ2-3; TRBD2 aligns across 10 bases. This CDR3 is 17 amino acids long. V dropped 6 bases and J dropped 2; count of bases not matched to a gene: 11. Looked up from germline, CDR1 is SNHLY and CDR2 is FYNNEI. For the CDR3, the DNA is TGTGCCAGCAGCAAACAGCGGGGGGGCCTGTTCACAGATACGCAGTATTTT. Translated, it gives CASSKQRGGLFTDTQYF.